The next 29 T cell receptor beta chains were all read from a single sample in a study of T cell responses to AZD1222 COVID-19 vaccine. Clones were read by immunoSEQ multiplex PCR, and TCRdb kept only the in-frame ones, dropping some. This sample has some 150,000 clones; more than 70% occur once, and the top ten carry about 4.9%. Material: peripheral blood, obtained 28 days after the second AZD1222 dose. These receptors were obtained from an adult who received the AZD1222 COVID-19 vaccine.

This chain joins TRBV6-5 and TRBJ1-1, with D hard to call. The CDR3 extends over 12 amino acids. Germline V gene data show CDR1 as MNHEY and CDR2 as SVGAGI. Trimming removed 6 bases at V and 6 bases at J, with 11 bases between. The CDR3 loop reads CASSAPGPEAFF. CDR3 coding DNA: TGTGCCAGCAGCGCACCCGGTCCTGAAGCTTTCTTT.

The chain links TRBV24-1 to TRBJ2-5; 7 positions agree with TRBD2. Germline lookup yields CDR1 KGHDR and CDR2 SFDVKD. This CDR3 is 14 amino acids long. After removal of 5 bases from V and 5 bases from J, the junction contained 7 bases not matched to a gene. The CDR3 loop is CATSVTGGDETQYF. CDR3 coding DNA: TGTGCCACCAGTGTTACGGGAGGAGATGAGACCCAGTACTTC.

This clone was found once. The V and J genes are TRBV7-9 and TRBJ2-3; TRBD2 aligns across 9 bases. V shed 0 bases, J shed 7 bases, and the junction held 2 bases outside the gene matches. The CDR3 is 14 residues long. Per the germline V gene, CDR1 is SEHNR and CDR2 is FQNEAQ (reference sequence). The CDR3 DNA reads TGTGCCAGCAGCTTAGCTAGCGGGAGATATACGCAGTATTTT. Encoded protein: CASSLASGRYTQYF.

V gene TRBV7-8 combines with J gene TRBJ1-1; D uncertain. The germline gives CDR1 SGHVS, CDR2 FQNEAQ. The CDR3 sequence is 14 residues long. Trimming stripped 5 bases from V and 0 bases from J, with 10 bases between. The CDR3 DNA reads TGTGCCAGCAGCACGACTGAGATGAACACTGAAGCTTTCTTT. This codes for CASSTTEMNTEAFF.

V gene TRBV4-2 combines with J gene TRBJ1-1, with D tentatively TRBD1 (6 bases). In germline, CDR1 is LGHNA, CDR2 YNFKEQ. The CDR3 is 14 amino acids. V lost 0 bases, J lost 6 bases, and 11 bases lay in between. The chain's CDR3 is CASSQEYREAEAFF. CDR3 nucleotide sequence: TGTGCCAGCAGCCAAGAGTACAGGGAGGCTGAAGCTTTCTTT.

This clone was seen a handful of times. The V gene is TRBV28, the J gene TRBJ2-3; maybe TRBD1 (6 bases). This CDR3 has 15 residues. Trimming stripped 6 bases from V and 6 bases from J, with 19 bases between. The germline V gene encodes CDR1 MDHEN and CDR2 SYDVKM. CDR3 in amino acids: CASRRAGAMSDTQYF. In nucleotides, the CDR3 is TGTGCCAGCAGGCGGGCAGGGGCGATGTCGGATACGCAGTATTTT.

The chain combines TRBV7-2 with TRBJ2-5; D unclear. V gave up 6 bases and J gave up 2 bases, with 22 bases separating them. CDR1 and CDR2 (germline): SGHTA, FQGNSA. The length of the CDR3 is 17 residues. Here the CDR3 reads CASSPRPYKALQETQYF. The CDR3 DNA follows: TGTGCCAGCAGTCCTCGCCCTTACAAGGCCCTTCAAGAGACCCAGTACTTC.

V and J are TRBV5-4 and TRBJ2-5; the D is unclear. The CDR3 is 12 residues long. Germline CDR1 and CDR2: SGHNT and YYREEE (reference sequence). V lost 3 bases and J lost 8, with 11 bases in between. The CDR3 reads CASSSNQGTQYF. CDR3 nucleotide sequence: TGTGCCAGCAGCTCTAACCAAGGCACCCAGTACTTC.

The J gene is TRBJ2-4, the V gene TRBV7-2; TRBD2 agrees at 13 bases. The CDR3 loop spans 12 amino acids. Trimming removed 6 bases from V and 13 bases from J; junction bases left unmatched: 3. CDR1 SGHTA and CDR2 FQGNSA come from the germline V gene. The CDR3 reads CASSRLAGGQYF. In DNA, the CDR3 is TGTGCCAGCAGTAGACTAGCGGGAGGACAGTACTTC. Full variable domain (remainder filled in from reference TRBV7-2 and TRBJ2-4): GAGVSQSPSNKVTEKGKDVELRCDPISGHTALYWYRQSLGQGLEFLIYFQGNSAPDKSGLPSDRFSAERTGGSVSTLTIQRTQQEDSAVYLCASSRLAGGQYFGAGTRLSVL.

This clone was counted a few times. The chain is built from TRBV7-9 and TRBJ2-1; D is ambiguous. Germline V gives CDR1 SEHNR, CDR2 FQNEAQ (reference sequence). V dropped 5 bases and J dropped 0 bases, with 8 bases sitting between them. The CDR3 is 14 amino acids. The CDR3 DNA is TGTGCCAGCAGCACAGCGAGCTCCTACAATGAGCAGTTCTTC. It yields the protein CASSTASSYNEQFF.

Of note for this clone: Other DNA sequences in this sample translate to the same CDR3. The chain joins TRBV10-3 to TRBJ1-1; D is ambiguous. Germline loops: CDR1 ENHRY, CDR2 SYGVKD. The CDR3 runs to 11 residues. V lost 6 bases, J lost 4 bases, and 6 bases lay in between. In DNA, the CDR3 is TGTGCCATCAGGGAAGGCACTGAAGCTTTCTTT. Translated: CAIREGTEAFF.

This chain uses TRBV24-1 with TRBJ2-3, with 11 nucleotides matching TRBD1. V was clipped by 3 bases and J by 6 bases; unmatched bases: 4. The CDR3 totals 15 residues. Germline V gene lookup returns CDR1 KGHDR and CDR2 SFDVKD. CDR3 in DNA: TGTGCCACCAGTGATAGCGGGACAGGGGGGGATACGCAGTATTTT. Translated, it gives CATSDSGTGGDTQYF.

The chain joins TRBV23-1 to TRBJ2-7, with 7 bases fitting TRBD1. TRBV23-1 carries the ORF label, with uncertain function. This CDR3 spans 13 amino acids. Germline trimming cut 4 bases from V and 9 bases from J; bases unmatched to any gene: 9. CDR3 nucleotides: TGCGCCAGCAGTCGAGAGACAGGGAATCGGCAGTACTTC. This codes for CASSRETGNRQYF.

The CDR3 loop reads CASSPYSFGEQFF. DNA of the CDR3: TGTGCCAGCAGCCCTTACTCTTTTGGCGAGCAGTTCTTC. The chain carries TRBV5-4 and TRBJ2-1; D not certain. CDR3 length: 13 amino acids. Trimming stripped 4 bases from V and 10 bases from J, with 15 bases between. Germline V CDR1 and CDR2: SGHNT, YYREEE (reference sequence).

A single count supports this clone. The CDR3 sequence: CASSNYEQYF. The CDR3 nucleotides read TGTGCCAGCAGTAACTACGAGCAGTACTTC. V is TRBV6-5 and J is TRBJ2-7; D unresolved. Trimming cost V 5 bases and J 3 bases, with 2 bases left between them. The CDR3 consists of 10 residues. Germline V gene sequence: CDR1 MNHEY, CDR2 SVGAGI.

The chain has TRBV6-4 and TRBJ2-5, with TRBD2 matching 7 bases. Germline CDR1 and CDR2: MRHNA and SNTAGT. The CDR3 has 16 amino acids. V shed 9 bases and J 0 bases; nucleotides not matched to a gene: 13. The CDR3 is CARPRLAEKYQETQYF. The CDR3 DNA reads TGTGCCAGACCGAGGCTAGCGGAAAAGTACCAAGAGACCCAGTACTTC.

This clone was seen more than once but under ten times. The genes are TRBV5-1 and TRBJ1-3; 10 nucleotides agree with TRBD1. The CDR3 consists of 16 residues. V was clipped by 4 bases and J by 0 bases; unmatched bases: 4. CDR1 and CDR2 (germline): SGHRS, YFSETQ. The CDR3 sequence: CASSPGQGFSGNTIYF. DNA for the CDR3: TGCGCCAGCAGCCCGGGACAGGGGTTCTCTGGAAACACCATATATTTT.

V usage is TRBV6-5 and J usage is TRBJ1-2; D is uncertain. The V end was cut by 6 bases, the J end by 6 bases, with 20 bases between. The CDR3 extends over 15 amino acids. Germline-derived CDR1 and CDR2 are MNHEY and SVGAGI. CDR3 region: CASSSTGVIGDGYTF. DNA for the CDR3: TGTGCCAGCAGCTCCACCGGGGTAATCGGGGATGGCTACACCTTC.

The chain carries TRBV28 and TRBJ2-5, with D possibly being TRBD1 (7 bases). The V end was cut by 5 bases, the J end by 2 bases, with 12 bases between. CDR1 MDHEN and CDR2 SYDVKM come from the germline V gene. The CDR3 runs to 14 residues. CDR3 in amino acids: CASSVQGGQETQYF. The CDR3 DNA reads as TGTGCCAGCAGTGTGCAGGGGGGACAAGAGACCCAGTACTTC.

This clone was observed once. The chain carries TRBV3-1 (or the pseudogene TRBV3-2) and TRBJ2-7, with D uncertain. Trimming cost V 0 bases and J 6 bases, with 6 bases left between them. The CDR3 length is 12 residues. The germline V gene encodes CDR1 LGHDT and CDR2 YNNKEL (reference sequence). CDR3 in DNA: TGTGCCAGCAGCCAAGAAGGTGCCGAGCAGTACTTC. Amino acids: CASSQEGAEQYF.

This clone was seen once. The chain combines TRBV7-9 with TRBJ1-5, with D unclear. The CDR3 has 17 amino acids. CDR1 is SEHNR, CDR2 FQNEAQ, per germline (reference sequence). Trimming took 1 base from V and 7 from J, leaving 20 bases between them. CDR3 DNA: TGTGCCAGCAGCTTAGGAGGCCTCGGGATGGGAGGACAGCCCCAGCATTTT. It specifies CASSLGGLGMGGQPQHF.

The chain carries TRBV18 and TRBJ1-5; D is unresolved. Germline V gene lookup returns CDR1 KGHSH and CDR2 LQKENI. The CDR3 runs to 12 residues. V shed 3 bases and J shed 7 bases, with 7 bases lying between them. The CDR3 DNA is TGTGCCAGCTCACCGGGTGGGCAGCCCCAGCATTTT. It codes for CASSPGGQPQHF.

The chain recombines TRBV18 with TRBJ1-2; D remains unclear. This CDR3 region has 16 residues. The ends were cut back, 2 bases at V and 1 base at J, with 14 bases in the middle. Germline CDR1 KGHSH, CDR2 LQKENI. CDR3 residues: CASSPSPDAVNYGYTF. CDR3 in DNA: TGTGCCAGCTCACCAAGCCCCGACGCCGTTAACTATGGCTACACCTTC.

V gene TRBV30 combines with J gene TRBJ2-7; D not certain. Trimming cost V 1 base and J 5 bases, with 12 bases left between them. Germline lookup yields CDR1 GTSNPN and CDR2 SVGIG (reference sequence). The CDR3 consists of 13 residues. Here the CDR3 reads CAWSETASDEQYF. The CDR3 nucleotides read TGTGCCTGGAGTGAGACTGCCTCGGACGAGCAGTACTTC.

J is TRBJ2-3 and V is TRBV7-2; a possible D gene is TRBD2 (6 bases). The CDR3 is 12 residues long. Deletions cut 5 bases from V and 4 bases from J, with 7 bases between. CDR1 is SGHTA, CDR2 FQGNSA, per germline. The CDR3 loop reads CASSPGADTQYF. The DNA for the CDR3 is TGTGCCAGCAGCCCGGGGGCAGATACGCAGTATTTT.

The chain carries TRBV10-1 and TRBJ2-5; D may correspond to TRBD1 or TRBD2 (5 bases each). Germline-derived CDR1 and CDR2 are WNHNN and SYGVQD (reference sequence). Trimming pared 8 bases from V and 2 bases from J, leaving 18 bases between. The CDR3 length is 15 residues. CDR3: CASRAPGRRQETQYF. The CDR3 nucleotides are TGCGCCAGCCGGGCTCCGGGACGCAGACAAGAGACCCAGTACTTC.

The gene calls are TRBV18 and TRBJ1-1; 8 nucleotides match TRBD1. The CDR3 contains 14 residues. The germline V gene encodes CDR1 KGHSH and CDR2 LQKENI. The trim removed 5 bases at V and 5 bases at J, leaving 7 bases unmatched. The CDR3 DNA sequence: TGTGCCAGCTCAACAGGGGGAGCGCGGACTGAAGCTTTCTTT. Its protein product is CASSTGGARTEAFF.

On this clone: Relative to the germline gene, one junction end is altered; a read error may explain this. The CDR3 nucleotides are TGTGCCAGCAGTTTGGGGGGAACAACTAATGAAAAACTGTTTTTT. Amino acid sequence: CASSLGGTTNEKLFF. V and J are TRBV5-4 and TRBJ1-4; possibly TRBD1 for D (5 bases). Germline V gene data show CDR1 as SGHNT and CDR2 as YYREEE (reference sequence). CDR3 length: 15 amino acids.

This clone came up once. The chain is built from TRBV3-1 (or the pseudogene TRBV3-2) and TRBJ2-1; possibly TRBD2 for D (5 bases). This CDR3 is 15 amino acids long. With 1 base removed from V and 10 bases from J, the gap between germline ends came to 17 bases. Germline CDR1 reads LGHDT; CDR2 reads YNNKEL (reference sequence). The CDR3 region is CASSQASAGLGEQFF. CDR3 in DNA: TGTGCCAGCAGCCAAGCCTCGGCCGGACTCGGCGAGCAGTTCTTC.